This TCR beta chain was recorded in a study of molecular identifiers for immune sequencing clone quantification. Naive CD8 T cells were picked out by sorting for CD8+CD4-CCR7+CD45RA+. TCR libraries were built in bulk with a published protocol and specific TCR primers. TCRdb re-analysed the PCR reads in MiXCR, keeping a single row per CDR3 protein. Of 100,000 or so distinct CDR3 sequences listed, around 33% are singletons. Germline loops: CDR1 PRHDT, CDR2 FYEKMQ (reference sequence). The V and J ends lost 4 bases and 3 bases respectively, with 12 bases between them. CDR3 length equals 15 residues. Sequenced input: naive CD8+ T cells from blood, with Jurkat cell RNA spiked in. Specified subset: FACS-sorted CD8+CD4-CCR7+CD45RA+ naive T cells. The sequence derives from a human donor in good health. Some libraries in this study had Jurkat cell RNA spiked in. The chain employs TRBV13 and TRBJ2-2; D ambiguous. The CDR3 protein is CASSSSGSDTGELFF. As DNA, the CDR3 is TGTGCCAGCAGCTCTTCCGGGTCGGACACCGGGGAGCTGTTTTTT.